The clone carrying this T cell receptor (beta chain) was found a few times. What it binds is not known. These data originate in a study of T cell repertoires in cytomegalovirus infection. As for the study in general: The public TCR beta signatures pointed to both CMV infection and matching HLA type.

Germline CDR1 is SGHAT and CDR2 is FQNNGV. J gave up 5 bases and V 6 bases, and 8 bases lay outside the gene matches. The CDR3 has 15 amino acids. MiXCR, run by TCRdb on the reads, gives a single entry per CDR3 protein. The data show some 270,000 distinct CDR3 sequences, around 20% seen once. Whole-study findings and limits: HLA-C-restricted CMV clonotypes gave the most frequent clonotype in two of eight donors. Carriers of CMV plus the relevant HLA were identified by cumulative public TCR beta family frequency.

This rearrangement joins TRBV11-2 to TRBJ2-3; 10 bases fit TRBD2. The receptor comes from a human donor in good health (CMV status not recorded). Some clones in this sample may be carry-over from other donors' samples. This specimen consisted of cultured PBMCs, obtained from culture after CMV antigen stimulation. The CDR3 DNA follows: TGTGCCAGCAGGATCCTAGCGGGAGCTGGAGATACGCAGTATTTT. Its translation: CASRILAGAGDTQYF.